This T cell receptor beta chain appears in the sequencing data of a study of blood T cell repertoires in COVID-19. Repertoires were generated with immunoSEQ multiplex PCR, while TCRdb's copy carries only in-frame clones and drops some. The sample shows more than 250,000 clones, about 90% of them seen only once. J gave up 5 bases and V 8 bases, and 5 bases lay outside the gene matches. The V gene's germline CDR1 is MNHEY and CDR2 SVGAGI. This CDR3 has 14 amino acids. The sample comprised peripheral blood. The gene calls are TRBV6-5 and TRBJ2-2, with 10 nucleotides matching TRBD1. The TCR originated in a woman between 45 and 65 years old with COVID-19, enrolled during active disease. The CDR3 coding sequence is TGTGCCAGCTTCCGGGACAGGGGAACCGGGGAGCTGTTTTTT. Translating it yields CASFRDRGTGELFF.